Listed below are T cell receptor beta chains from one sample, sequenced in a study of human CD4 T cells and Enterobacteriaceae. Only in-frame clones appear in the TCRdb table, and some are missing; sequencing was by immunoSEQ multiplex PCR. The data contain fewer than 35,000 clones, about four fifths of them singletons. Material for sequencing was memory CD4+ T cells from blood. These receptors all stem from a human donor in good health. Each CDR3 is given with its conserved first and last residue. A D gene is named only where the DNA matches it firmly. Clone size is shown for a subset of rows, as once, few, many or a class of expanded clone.

d_call: NA; v_call: TRBV6-5; clone_size: NA; j_call: TRBJ2-1; cdr3_nt: TGTGCCAGCAGTTACAGGGGCGGAAGCTCCTACAATGAGCAGTTCTTC; cdr3_aa: CASSYRGGSSYNEQFF
d_call: NA; v_call: TRBV11-3; clone_size: NA; j_call: TRBJ2-7; cdr3_nt: TGTGCCAGCAGCTTACAGGGATCCTACGAGCAGTACTTC; cdr3_aa: CASSLQGSYEQYF
d_call: TRBD1; v_call: TRBV5-1; clone_size: NA; j_call: TRBJ1-1; cdr3_nt: TGCGCCAGCAGCTCGGGACAGGGCAGGACTGAAGCTTTCTTT; cdr3_aa: CASSSGQGRTEAFF
d_call: TRBD1; v_call: TRBV28; clone_size: NA; j_call: TRBJ2-7; cdr3_nt: TGTGCCAGCAGAACGACCGGGACAGGGAACTACGAGCAGTACTTC; cdr3_aa: CASRTTGTGNYEQYF
d_call: TRBD1; v_call: TRBV6-1; clone_size: once; j_call: TRBJ1-6; cdr3_nt: TGTGCCAGCAGTGGCTCGGACAGGGAGAAGAATTCACCCCTCCACTTT; cdr3_aa: CASSGSDREKNSPLHF
d_call: TRBD2; v_call: TRBV19; clone_size: NA; j_call: TRBJ2-1; cdr3_nt: TGTGCCAGTAGTATAGTTCGTCGGTACCTACTAGCGGGACCTCACAATGAGCAGTTCTTC; cdr3_aa: CASSIVRRYLLAGPHNEQFF
d_call: NA; v_call: TRBV2; clone_size: NA; j_call: TRBJ1-6; cdr3_nt: TGTGCCAGCCGGGACTCCAGCTCCTATAATTCACCCCTCCACTTT; cdr3_aa: CASRDSSSYNSPLHF
d_call: TRBD2; v_call: TRBV27; clone_size: NA; j_call: TRBJ2-7; cdr3_nt: TGTGCCAGCAGTCTTGGGACTAGATTCTACGAGCAGTACTTC; cdr3_aa: CASSLGTRFYEQYF
d_call: NA; v_call: TRBV6-1; clone_size: NA; j_call: TRBJ2-1; cdr3_nt: TGTGCCAGCAGTGAAAGGGGAGAGGGTCGGGTTGAGCAGTTCTTC; cdr3_aa: CASSERGEGRVEQFF
d_call: TRBD1; v_call: TRBV15; clone_size: NA; j_call: TRBJ2-1; cdr3_nt: TGTGCCACCAGCAGAGCCGCCAGGGGGCGTTACAATGAGCAGTTCTTC; cdr3_aa: CATSRAARGRYNEQFF